This T cell receptor beta chain was sequenced for a study of shared clonotypes between healthy human individuals. Clones were read by immunoSEQ multiplex PCR, and TCRdb kept only the in-frame ones, dropping some. The sample carries millions of clones, about 95% recorded once. Germline V gene data show CDR1 as SGHTA and CDR2 as FQGTGA. V was trimmed by 5 bases and J by 2 bases, leaving 9 bases between them. This CDR3 comprises 13 residues. This chain links TRBV7-3 with TRBJ1-1, with D possibly being TRBD1 (5 bases). This TCR derives from a man younger than 35 in good health. The sequenced material came from naive CD4+ T cells sorted from blood. Subset indicated: CD45RA+ positively selected. This CDR3 reads CASSTGGNTEAFF. In nucleotides, the CDR3 is TGTGCCAGCAGCACAGGTGGCAACACTGAAGCTTTCTTT.